This is a list of T cell receptor beta chains from one sample in a study of cytomegalovirus exposure and HLA in healthy donors. The assay was immunoSEQ multiplex PCR, and TCRdb's table has in-frame clones only and misses some. The sample has about 120,000 clones; around 80% are singletons. The sequenced sample was PBMCs. Receptors were obtained from a female donor in good health and CMV-seronegative. CDR3s include the opening cysteine and the closing phenylalanine or tryptophan. The D gene is left open where the match is weak. Clone size is given for some rows only: seen once, a few or many times, or a class if the clone is expanded.

TRBD2,TRBV9,TRBJ2-1,17,-,CASSGSGGALSYNEQFF,TGTGCCAGCAGCGGAAGCGGGGGGGCCCTCTCCTACAATGAGCAGTTCTTC
-,TRBV7-9,TRBJ1-2,13,few,CASSLAGIYGYTF,TGTGCCAGCAGCTTAGCGGGCATTTATGGCTACACCTTC
-,TRBV18,TRBJ2-6,14,-,CASSRDIGANVLTF,TGTGCCAGCTCAAGAGACATTGGGGCCAACGTCCTGACTTTC
-,TRBV27,TRBJ2-2,15,-,CASSFAGLRTGELFF,TGTGCCAGCAGTTTTGCAGGGCTACGCACCGGGGAGCTGTTTTTT
-,TRBV29-1,TRBJ2-7,11,-,CSVGDITEQYF,TGCAGCGTTGGGGACATAACCGAGCAGTACTTC
TRBD1,TRBV28,TRBJ2-7,13,-,CASGGQVSYEQYF,TGTGCGTCCGGGGGACAGGTTTCCTACGAGCAGTACTTC
-,TRBV5-4,TRBJ2-1,13,-,CASSLSVDNEQFF,TGTGCCAGCAGCTTGTCGGTGGACAATGAGCAGTTCTTC
-,TRBV7-9,TRBJ1-1,16,once,CASNRQDLLGYTEAFF,TGTGCCAGCAACCGACAGGACTTGTTGGGGTACACTGAAGCTTTCTTT
-,TRBV18,TRBJ2-3,14,-,CASSLDKGADTQYF,TGTGCCAGCTCATTGGATAAAGGGGCAGATACGCAGTATTTT
-,TRBV6-5,TRBJ1-6,15,-,CASRREGSGRSPLHF,TGTGCCAGCCGACGCGAGGGATCGGGCAGATCACCCCTCCACTTT
-,TRBV30,TRBJ1-2,14,-,CAWSLGGKFYGYTF,TGTGCCTGGAGTCTAGGAGGGAAGTTCTATGGCTACACCTTC
TRBD1,TRBV6-5,TRBJ2-6,16,-,CASSYGQGAGANVLTF,TGTGCCAGCAGTTACGGCCAGGGGGCTGGGGCCAACGTCCTGACTTTC
-,TRBV19,TRBJ1-3,15,once,CASSILQGSGNTIYF,TGTGCCAGTAGTATACTCCAGGGCTCTGGAAACACCATATATTTT
TRBD2,TRBV10-3,TRBJ2-1,15,-,CAISHLAGSYNEQFF,TGTGCCATCAGCCACCTAGCGGGCTCCTACAATGAGCAGTTCTTC
-,TRBV7-3,TRBJ2-1,15,-,CASSFGAGTYNEQFF,TGTGCCAGCAGCTTCGGCGCGGGAACCTACAATGAGCAGTTCTTC
-,TRBV18,TRBJ2-7,15,few,CASSPMGTKTYEQYF,TGTGCCAGCTCACCTATGGGGACAAAGACCTACGAGCAGTACTTC
-,TRBV11-2,TRBJ2-1,13,-,CASSPVEVTEQFF,TGTGCCAGCAGCCCCGTTGAGGTGACTGAGCAGTTCTTC
TRBD1,TRBV19,TRBJ2-7,15,-,CASSTRDRGPYEQYF,TGTGCCAGTAGTACCCGGGACAGGGGACCCTACGAGCAGTACTTC
TRBD2,TRBV30,TRBJ2-2,14,-,CAWKAGVNTGELFF,TGTGCCTGGAAGGCGGGGGTTAACACCGGGGAGCTGTTTTTT
TRBD1,TRBV25-1,TRBJ1-6,15,-,CASSEWTGGNSPLHF,TGTGCCAGCAGTGAATGGACAGGGGGAAATTCACCCCTCCACTTT
-,TRBV21-1,TRBJ2-4,17,-,CASSTTGRLVAKNIQYF,TGTGCCAGCAGCACCACCGGGAGGCTTGTAGCCAAAAACATTCAGTACTTC
-,TRBV30,TRBJ2-7,13,-,CAWSSQVTYEQYF,TGTGCCTGGAGTAGCCAGGTGACCTACGAGCAGTACTTC
-,TRBV5-1,TRBJ1-1,15,-,CASSAEGRLNTEAFF,TGCGCCAGCAGCGCGGAGGGGAGATTGAACACTGAAGCTTTCTTT
TRBD1,TRBV9,TRBJ2-5,15,once,CASSALGQGPETQYF,TGTGCCAGCAGCGCCCTGGGACAGGGTCCAGAGACCCAGTACTTC
TRBD2,TRBV6-6,TRBJ2-7,15,-,CASSYSGGRTYEQYF,TGTGCCAGCAGTTACTCTGGCGGGAGGACCTACGAGCAGTACTTC
TRBD1,TRBV19,TRBJ1-2,15,-,CASSTPATGTHGYTF,TGTGCCAGTAGTACGCCAGCGACAGGGACCCATGGCTACACCTTC
TRBD1,TRBV2,TRBJ1-4,14,-,CASSGTGGLGKLFF,TGTGCCAGCAGTGGGACAGGGGGTCTGGGAAAACTGTTTTTT
TRBD1,TRBV4-2,TRBJ1-4,14,few,CASSLGQNYEKLFF,TGTGCCAGCAGCCTGGGACAGAACTATGAAAAACTGTTTTTT
-,TRBV5-1,TRBJ1-4,14,-,CASSFGQTNEKLFF,TGCGCCAGCAGCTTCGGACAAACTAATGAAAAACTGTTTTTT
-,TRBV7-6,TRBJ1-1,14,-,CASSRLEGGTEAFF,TGTGCCAGCAGCCGCCTGGAAGGGGGCACTGAAGCTTTCTTT
TRBD2,TRBV30,TRBJ2-3,14,few,CAWNWAGAADTQYF,TGTGCCTGGAACTGGGCGGGAGCGGCCGATACGCAGTATTTT
-,TRBV5-1,TRBJ1-3,16,-,CASSLSPTISGNTIYF,TGCGCCAGCAGCTTATCCCCTACCATTTCTGGAAACACCATATATTTT
TRBD2,TRBV2,TRBJ2-3,14,-,CASRTSGRGDTQYF,TGTGCCAGCAGGACTAGCGGGAGGGGAGATACGCAGTATTTT
-,TRBV9,TRBJ2-7,17,-,CASSVEGSGFPDYEQYF,TGTGCCAGCAGCGTAGAAGGCAGCGGGTTCCCGGACTACGAGCAGTACTTC